The rows below give T cell receptor beta chains drawn from one sample of a study of cytomegalovirus exposure and HLA in healthy donors. The assay was immunoSEQ multiplex PCR, and TCRdb's table has in-frame clones only and misses some. This listing includes around 100,000 clones. Specimen: PBMCs. These receptors all come from a man aged 25-40 years in good health and CMV-seronegative. CDR3s include the opening cysteine and the closing phenylalanine or tryptophan. Each record gives: D gene, J gene, V gene, CDR3 DNA, CDR3 protein. The D gene is left open where the match is weak.

-	TRBJ2-3	TRBV28	TGTGCCAGCAGTCCCTACCTATCGGGTACAGATACGCAGTATTTT	CASSPYLSGTDTQYF
-	TRBJ1-2	TRBV6-1	TGTGCCAGCAGTGAAGGTCCACAGAGTAACTATGGCTACACCTTC	CASSEGPQSNYGYTF
TRBD1	TRBJ2-2	TRBV7-6	TGTGCCAGCAGCTTAGTGCCCAGGGGGCCCGGGGAGCTGTTTTTT	CASSLVPRGPGELFF
-	TRBJ1-1	TRBV28	TGTGCCAGCAGTACCCCCCTCGGCGGGAACACTGAAGCTTTCTTT	CASSTPLGGNTEAFF
TRBD1	TRBJ2-5	TRBV7-9	TGTGCCAGCAGCTTAGGACAGGGAAAAGAGACCCAGTACTTC	CASSLGQGKETQYF
-	TRBJ2-1	TRBV7-3	TGTGCCAGCAGCTTAGGCTCTAGCTCCTACAATGAGCAGTTCTTC	CASSLGSSSYNEQFF
-	TRBJ1-1	TRBV5-6	TGTGCCAGCAGCTACTTGGGGGCGGGGAACACTGAAGCTTTCTTT	CASSYLGAGNTEAFF
TRBD1	TRBJ2-5	TRBV30	TGTGCCTGGGGGACAGAAAGGGAGACCCAGTACTTC	CAWGTERETQYF
-	TRBJ2-5	TRBV9	TGTGCCAGCAGCGTAGGGGTAGGGGGAGAGACCCAGTACTTC	CASSVGVGGETQYF
-	TRBJ2-7	TRBV5-1	TGCGCCAGCAGCATCCCGGGAGACCCCCACGAGCAGTACTTC	CASSIPGDPHEQYF
TRBD1	TRBJ2-7	TRBV9	TGTGCCAGCAGCCGGGGACAGGGCTCCTACGAGCAGTACTTC	CASSRGQGSYEQYF
-	TRBJ2-7	TRBV5-1	TGCGCCAGCAGCTTGGCCCTATCCTACGAGCAGTACTTC	CASSLALSYEQYF
-	TRBJ2-7	TRBV6-5	TGTGCCAGCAGTTACTCCCAGAGGAGCTACGAGCAGTACTTC	CASSYSQRSYEQYF
-	TRBJ2-7	TRBV7-7	TGTGCCAGCAGCTTAGGGCCAGGGGCGGGCGAGCAGTACTTC	CASSLGPGAGEQYF
TRBD1	TRBJ1-5	TRBV10-1	TGCGCCAGCAGCGAGAGACAGGGACGACAGCCCCAGCATTTT	CASSERQGRQPQHF
TRBD1	TRBJ1-1	TRBV12-5	TGTGCTAGTGCCGGGCCCGGGACAGGGGTTACTGAAGCTTTCTTT	CASAGPGTGVTEAFF
-	TRBJ1-6	TRBV5-5	TGTGCCAGCAGCTTGTCTGGGAGCTCCTATAATTCACCCCTCCACTTT	CASSLSGSSYNSPLHF
-	TRBJ2-7	TRBV19	TGTGCCAGTAGTACATCCCGGGAGCCCTACGAGCAGTACTTC	CASSTSREPYEQYF
-	TRBJ2-5	TRBV29-1	TGCAGCACCCCGCGGGGTATCGGAGAGACCCAGTACTTC	CSTPRGIGETQYF
TRBD1	TRBJ2-1	TRBV11-3	TGTGCCAGCAGCCAAGGACAGGACAATGAGCAGTTCTTC	CASSQGQDNEQFF
TRBD1	TRBJ1-2	TRBV18	TGTGCCAGCTCACAGGGACAGAACTATGGCTACACCTTC	CASSQGQNYGYTF
TRBD1	TRBJ2-4	TRBV29-1	TGCAGCGCCGTAACAGGGGGGACGGACATTCAGTACTTC	CSAVTGGTDIQYF
-	TRBJ1-2	TRBV2	TGTGCCACGCGGGCCTATAACTATGGCTACACCTTC	CATRAYNYGYTF
-	TRBJ2-4	TRBV19	TGTGCCAGTAGTGGTAGCGGCAGGAGGTCCAAAAACATTCAGTACTTC	CASSGSGRRSKNIQYF
TRBD2	TRBJ2-3	TRBV6-5	TGTGCCAGCAGGCGACTAGCGGGGAGGACAGATACGCAGTATTTT	CASRRLAGRTDTQYF
-	TRBJ1-2	TRBV12-5	TGTGCTAGTGGTACGGACATCGGCGATGGCTACACCTTC	CASGTDIGDGYTF
-	TRBJ1-6	TRBV5-6	TGTGCCAGCAGCTTGGTCTCGATCCGGGGATCACCCCTCCACTTT	CASSLVSIRGSPLHF
TRBD1	TRBJ2-7	TRBV25-1	TGTGCCAGCAGACAGGGGCTCTACGAGCAGTACTTC	CASRQGLYEQYF
-	TRBJ2-5	TRBV2	TGTGCCAGCCTTCAGGGCCCCAGGCAGACCCAGTACTTC	CASLQGPRQTQYF
TRBD1	TRBJ2-1	TRBV7-9	TGTGCCAGCAGCTCCAACCCCGGGACAGGGAAAAGCTCCTACAATGAGCAGTTCTTC	CASSSNPGTGKSSYNEQFF
TRBD1	TRBJ1-2	TRBV7-2	TGTGCCAGCAGCTTGCGGGACAGGGACTATGGCTACACCTTC	CASSLRDRDYGYTF
-	TRBJ2-7	TRBV11-3	TGTGCCAGCAGCTTAGATAGGGGCTACGAGCAGTACTTC	CASSLDRGYEQYF
TRBD1	TRBJ1-6	TRBV6-6	TGTGCCAGCTCATCGACAGGGGGGAGTTCACCCCTCCACTTT	CASSSTGGSSPLHF
-	TRBJ1-6	TRBV25-1	TGTGCCAGCAGTGTACGGGGTCCCTCCTATAATTCACCCCTCCACTTT	CASSVRGPSYNSPLHF
TRBD1	TRBJ1-1	TRBV19	TGTGCCAGTAGTATTCGGAACAGGGGCACTGAAGCTTTCTTT	CASSIRNRGTEAFF
-	TRBJ1-1	TRBV7-3	TGTGCCAGCAGCCCCAGAGGGAGGGGGATCACTGAAGCTTTCTTT	CASSPRGRGITEAFF
TRBD1	TRBJ1-2	TRBV11-2	TGTGCCAGCAGCTATACAGGGGGCAACGACACCTTC	CASSYTGGNDTF
TRBD2	TRBJ2-3	TRBV5-1	TGCGCCAGCACCCTGGGACTAGCGACTAGCACAGATACGCAGTATTTT	CASTLGLATSTDTQYF
TRBD2	TRBJ2-3	TRBV5-4	TGTGCCAGCAGCCCGAGGTGGGGACTAGCGGCGACGCAGTATTTT	CASSPRWGLAATQYF
-	TRBJ2-5	TRBV2	TGTGCCAGCAGGGAGACAGGTATAGATGGAGAGACCCAGTACTTC	CASRETGIDGETQYF
TRBD1	TRBJ2-3	TRBV5-1	TGCGCCAGCAGCTTATCAGGACAGGGAGGAACAGATACGCAGTATTTT	CASSLSGQGGTDTQYF
TRBD1	TRBJ1-2	TRBV7-9	TGTGCCAGCAGCTTATTAGCGGGACAGACCTATGGCTACACCTTC	CASSLLAGQTYGYTF